Below, 21 T cell receptor beta chains from the same sample are listed, as sequenced in a study of cytomegalovirus exposure and HLA in healthy donors. Assay: immunoSEQ multiplex PCR; the TCRdb copy retains only in-frame clones and omits some. This sample yields 200,000 or so clones, of which 70% to 85% are seen a single time; 13% belongs to the top ten. Sequencing used PBMCs. The receptor source for this set is a woman younger than 45 in good health and CMV-seropositive.

The chain employs TRBV6-1 and TRBJ2-7, with TRBD1 matching 7 bases. Trimming at V came to 1 base and at J to 4 bases, leaving 7 bases not matched to a gene. The CDR3 is made up of 15 amino acids. From germline, CDR1 is MNHNS and CDR2 SASEGT. This CDR3 is CASSEGKGGLYEQYF. In DNA, the CDR3 is TGTGCCAGCAGTGAAGGAAAAGGGGGCTTGTACGAGCAGTACTTC.

V usage is TRBV5-1 and J usage is TRBJ2-3; tentatively, D is TRBD2 (6 bases). The CDR3 loop spans 15 amino acids. The germline gives CDR1 SGHRS, CDR2 YFSETQ. The V end was cut by 0 bases, the J end by 4 bases, with 12 bases between. CDR3 amino acids: CASSLDGGRADTQYF. CDR3 DNA: TGCGCCAGCAGCTTGGATGGAGGGCGGGCAGATACGCAGTATTTT.

The V gene is TRBV6-1, the J gene TRBJ1-5; a weak D match, TRBD1 (5 bases). The V gene's germline CDR1 is MNHNS and CDR2 SASEGT. This CDR3 comprises 18 residues. The germline V and J ends were trimmed by 3 bases and 4 bases, with 22 bases remaining between them. The CDR3 spells CASSDKDKVPLGNQPQHF. The CDR3 coding sequence is TGTGCCAGCAGTGACAAGGACAAGGTCCCTCTCGGAAATCAGCCCCAGCATTTT.

This chain links TRBV11-2 with TRBJ2-7; TRBD2 might be the D (6 bases). Germline CDR1 SGHAT, CDR2 FQNNGV. V lost 5 bases and J lost 2, with 16 bases in between. This CDR3 comprises 15 residues. CDR3 in amino acids: CASSPRLGYTYEQYF. Written as DNA, the CDR3 is TGTGCCAGCAGCCCAAGACTAGGCTACACCTACGAGCAGTACTTC.

The V gene is TRBV29-1, the J gene TRBJ1-1; D may be TRBD1 (6 bases). Germline values: CDR1 SQVTM, CDR2 ANQGSEA. The V end lost 2 bases, the J end lost 1 base, and 8 bases lay between the germline ends. The CDR3 covers 13 residues. The CDR3 spells CSVEQGTNTEAFF. The CDR3 DNA reads as TGCAGCGTTGAACAGGGGACGAACACTGAAGCTTTCTTT.

This clone was seen a handful of times. The V call is TRBV18, the J call TRBJ2-2, with 7 positions matching TRBD2. The CDR3 is made up of 15 amino acids. The junction had 2 bases not matched to a gene; V was cut back by 3 bases and J by 1 base. Looked up from germline, CDR1 is KGHSH and CDR2 is LQKENI. The CDR3 sequence: CASSPASGNTGELFF. CDR3 DNA sequence: TGTGCCAGCTCACCGGCTAGCGGGAACACCGGGGAGCTGTTTTTT.

The chain uses TRBV7-6 and TRBJ2-7; maybe TRBD2 (6 bases). The CDR3 loop spans 13 amino acids. The ends were cut back, 7 bases at V and 5 bases at J, with 15 bases in the middle. Germline V gene lookup returns CDR1 SGHVS and CDR2 FNYEAQ. The CDR3 DNA reads TGTGCCAGCACCCCGGAGGGAGTGGACGAGCAGTACTTC. Amino acids: CASTPEGVDEQYF.

This clone was seen ten or more times. The rearrangement links TRBV6-6 to TRBJ2-7; D is perhaps TRBD2 (6 bases). Germline CDR1 MNHNY, CDR2 SVGAGI (reference sequence). V was trimmed by 7 bases and J by 12 bases, leaving 25 bases between them. This CDR3 contains 14 residues. CDR3 sequence reads: CASNQVDYIGDSYF. The CDR3 nucleotides are TGTGCCAGCAACCAGGTGGACTACATAGGGGACTCGTACTTC.

The chain uses TRBV7-9 and TRBJ2-7, with a weak D call TRBD1 (6 bases). The CDR3 spans 13 residues. Trimming removed 3 bases at V and 2 bases at J, with 8 bases between. Germline V gene data show CDR1 as SEHNR and CDR2 as FQNEAQ (reference sequence). The CDR3 sequence is CASSLDSTYEQYF. In DNA form, the CDR3 reads TGTGCCAGCAGCTTGGACAGTACCTACGAGCAGTACTTC.

The chain recombines TRBV18 with TRBJ2-7; D possibly corresponds to TRBD2 (6 bases). Germline V gene data show CDR1 as KGHSH and CDR2 as LQKENI. V was shortened by 6 bases and J by 2 bases, with 17 bases between the two germline ends. The CDR3 has 15 amino acids. The CDR3 region is CASSRFGRSPYEQYF. In DNA, the CDR3 is TGTGCCAGCTCCCGTTTCGGGAGATCCCCCTACGAGCAGTACTTC.

The J gene is TRBJ2-7, the V gene TRBV7-9, with 8 nucleotides matching TRBD1. Germline-derived CDR1 and CDR2 are SEHNR and FQNEAQ (reference sequence). CDR3 length: 13 residues. Losses at the gene ends were 2 bases for V and 4 bases for J; bases not matched to a gene: 1. The CDR3 loop is CASSLRTGYEQYF. The CDR3 region has the DNA TGTGCCAGCAGCTTAAGGACAGGGTACGAGCAGTACTTC.

In this sample, this clone turned up a few times. This chain joins TRBV30 and TRBJ1-5; TRBD1 agrees at 9 bases. CDR1 is GTSNPN and CDR2 is SVGIG in the germline V gene (reference sequence). V lost 4 bases and J lost 7; bases outside the gene matches: 8. This CDR3 has 14 amino acids. The CDR3 bases are TGTGCCTGGACTCCACAGGGGGCCGGACAGCCCCAGCATTTT. Its translation is CAWTPQGAGQPQHF.

The genes are TRBV6-1 and TRBJ2-1; 10 bases fit TRBD2. The CDR3 covers 15 residues. J gave up 5 bases and V 10 bases, and 11 bases lay outside the gene matches. Germline CDR1 is MNHNS and CDR2 is SASEGT. The CDR3 spells CATIARLAGNNEQFF. The CDR3 coding sequence is TGTGCCACGATCGCAAGACTAGCGGGTAACAATGAGCAGTTCTTC.

V is TRBV14 and J is TRBJ2-3; the D is unclear. V was clipped by 3 bases and J by 4 bases, with 11 bases between them. The CDR3 spans 14 residues. The germline gives CDR1 SGHDN, CDR2 FVKESK. CDR3 region: CASSQAGSPDTQYF. In DNA form, the CDR3 reads TGTGCCAGCAGCCAGGCTGGTAGCCCAGATACGCAGTATTTT.

This clone was seen once. The chain joins TRBV29-1 to TRBJ1-4, with 7 bases identical to TRBD1. With 7 bases clipped from V and 5 bases from J, the junction kept 13 bases outside the gene matches. The CDR3 sequence is 15 residues long. In germline, CDR1 is SQVTM, CDR2 ANQGSEA. CDR3 DNA sequence: TGCAGCGCCGGACCTACAGGGGTAGAGAATGAAAAACTGTTTTTT. As protein: CSAGPTGVENEKLFF.

V usage is TRBV5-6 and J usage is TRBJ2-1, with TRBD2 matching over 10 bases. CDR1 and CDR2 from the germline V gene are SGHDT and YYEEEE. V gave up 1 base and J gave up 13 bases; unmatched junction bases: 8. The CDR3 covers 14 residues. The CDR3 sequence is CASSLLLAGVTQFF. CDR3 bases: TGTGCCAGCAGCTTGCTTCTAGCGGGAGTAACCCAGTTCTTC.

This chain connects TRBV4-2 to TRBJ2-2, with D maybe TRBD2 (6 bases). The V gene lost 4 bases and the J gene lost 2 bases, with 17 bases spanning the gap. This CDR3 region has 17 residues. CDR1 LGHNA and CDR2 YNFKEQ come from the germline V gene. The CDR3 sequence is CASSPGRIAFNTGELFF. CDR3 DNA sequence: TGTGCCAGCAGCCCCGGGAGAATCGCTTTCAACACCGGGGAGCTGTTTTTT.

This sequence joins TRBV2 and TRBJ2-7; unclear D gene. CDR3 length: 13 residues. Per the germline V gene, CDR1 is SNHLY and CDR2 is FYNNEI. CDR3 sequence (DNA): TGTGCAATCAGCCGCCAGGTACCCTACGAGCAGTACTTC. This gives the protein CAISRQVPYEQYF.

V gene TRBV11-3 combines with J gene TRBJ2-2, with D possibly matching TRBD1 (5 bases). The CDR3 loop spans 14 amino acids. Germline assignment: CDR1 SGHNT and CDR2 YENEEA. The V and J ends lost 6 bases and 2 bases respectively, with 10 bases between them. The CDR3: CASRRQSNTGELFF. The CDR3 DNA reads TGTGCCAGCAGACGACAGAGTAACACCGGGGAGCTGTTTTTT. The whole variable domain, filled in from reference TRBV11-3 and TRBJ2-2, reads EAGVVQSPRYKIIEKKQPVAFWCNPISGHNTLYWYLQNLGQGPELLIRYENEEAVDDSQLPKDRFSAERLKGVDSTLKIQPAELGDSAVYLCASRRQSNTGELFFGEGSRLTVL.

This chain uses TRBV5-1 with TRBJ2-1; D unresolved. Between the trimmed V and J ends, which lost 4 bases and 0 bases, there was a span of 14 bases. The CDR3 has 16 residues. From germline, CDR1 is SGHRS and CDR2 YFSETQ. The CDR3 loop is CASSPGGLSSYNEQFF. The CDR3 DNA reads as TGCGCCAGCAGCCCGGGTGGATTGAGCTCCTACAATGAGCAGTTCTTC. Filled out from reference TRBV5-1 and TRBJ2-1, the complete variable domain reads KAGVTQTPRYLIKTRGQQVTLSCSPISGHRSVSWYQQTPGQGLQFLFEYFSETQRNKGNFPGRFSGRQFSNSRSEMNVSTLELGDSALYLCASSPGGLSSYNEQFFGPGTRLTVL.

The rearrangement links TRBV2 to TRBJ1-5; D may be TRBD1 (6 bases). Trimming shortened V by 6 bases and J by 3 bases, and 12 bases separated the two germline ends. The germline V gene encodes CDR1 SNHLY and CDR2 FYNNEI. The CDR3 contains 14 residues. CDR3 sequence (DNA): TGTGCCAGCAGGCCCGGACAGTTCAATCAGCCCCAGCATTTT. Translation gives CASRPGQFNQPQHF.